Sequencing of this T cell receptor (beta chain) was carried out in a study of shared clonotypes between healthy human individuals (dated by TCRdb to about 2020). Background on the whole study: A few men and a couple of women, aged 18 to 49 years, made up the cohort. For each donor, CD4 naive and CD4 memory were each given three plates, CD8 naive was given two plates, and CD8 memory was given one plate. The study deeply sequenced blood TCR repertoires of about 5 healthy adults to estimate repertoire size and the extent of clonotype sharing between individuals. To increase sequencing depth and limit assay-specific biases, TCR repertoire library preparation and sequencing were carried out by different laboratories using diverse techniques. Leukapheresis yielded between about 0.9 and 9 billion PBMCs per donor. Summary of the overall study and its limitations: The small number of donors limited the genetic and exposure-history diversity represented. Incomplete sequencing was indicated by rarefaction of sorted-subset datasets, despite the large sequencing depth. Pairwise subsampling indicated that sequencing depth was expected to affect the degree of clonotype sharing among donors. Sampling was restricted to blood, and TCR repertoires in tissue are likely to differ from TCR repertoires in blood. Compared with non-shared clonotypes, the clonotypes found in all four sorted-subset donors had higher generation probabilities. Naive subsets generally had larger estimated clonotype richness than memory subsets. Sharing across a handful of donors was observed for approximately 5% of naive CD4, around 3.5% of naive CD8, roughly 2.3% of memory CD4, and roughly 0.43% of memory CD8 clonotypes.

For the CD8 naive samples, CD45RO-negative cells were positively selected for CCR7, yielding a CD45RA+CCR7+ population from which TemRA cells were excluded. Donors were healthy HIV-negative adults with no recently reported acute infections or vaccinations. Every donor was a Caucasian adult residing in Nashville, Tennessee, USA. Blood was collected by leukapheresis, and PBMCs were isolated by Ficoll-Histopaque density gradient centrifugation and then cryopreserved in liquid nitrogen vapor phase. Purity and quantity of every magnetically sorted T cell population were checked by analytical flow cytometry. From each sorted fraction, genomic DNA was isolated and quantified by UV absorbance on a Nanodrop 2000c. Using the deep immunoSEQ assay, multiplex PCR amplified TCR CDR3 regions from genomic DNA. Extracted genomic DNA from each cell subset was distributed evenly across all wells of several immunoSEQ 96-well plates, and each plate was treated as a replicate. For sorted subsets, each replicate PCR was loaded with roughly 190 ng genomic DNA, equivalent to some 31,000 T cell genomes. Purified libraries were quantified with a Qubit 3.0 fluorometer, sized on a Bioanalyzer 2100, and re-quantified with the KAPA Library Quantification kit. Every immunoSEQ 96-well plate was sequenced on a dedicated single-read 150-cycle Illumina NextSeq 550 flow cell. The original pipeline was this. Because only junctional sequences without quality scores were contained in the immunoSEQ output, filtering matching that applied to full-length reads could not be performed. Sequences were annotated with PyIR, a Python wrapper for IgBLAST v1.9, and V/J genes and CDR3 were assigned using IMGT germline references. Any read was removed if the V/J assignment was weak (E-value above 1e-6), the CDR3 was missing, or the read contained stop codons, out-of-frame junctions, or ambiguous translated residues. V3J clonotypes were defined by identical inferred V gene, J gene, and CDR3 amino acid sequence. To compute the percentage overlap between repertoires, the number of shared unique clonotypes was divided by the size of the smaller repertoire. RTK rarefaction, the Chao1 estimator, and Recon v2.1 estimates of unobserved clonotypes were used to assess repertoire richness. Generation probabilities for all TCRbeta clonotypes obtained by the gDNA method from a few donors were computed using OLGA. The immuneACCESS repertoire file appears here via TCRdb, limited to in-frame rearrangements. These files lack a portion of the clones; in checked studies, under half of the deficit traces to unresolved V genes, and the cause of the others is not known. That table gives V, J and clone size, and the DNA gave D and trimming. This sample has 500,000 to 700,000 clones in its table, and roughly 96% of those were observed once. About 0.11% of the sample rests with the top ten.

CDR1 and CDR2 are drawn from the germline V gene (reference sequence): SGHAT, FQDESV. V is clipped by 5 bases and J by 11 bases, and the sequence between their germline boundaries is 21 bases long. CDR3 length: 14 amino acids, cysteine to phenylalanine. Just CDR3 DNA is preserved here, 42 bases in frame from base 1. In the case of this clone: Its antigen is unknown. The record has no base qualities; no much larger clone is one base away.

Sequenced sample: naive CD8+ T cells sorted from blood. The cell subset or site label corresponds to: CD45RA+CCR7+. The rearrangement joined TRBV11-1 to TRBJ1-1; the D gene assignment is ambiguous. The TCR was taken from a woman between 25 and 40 years old in good health. The nucleotide sequence reads TGTGCCAGCAGCCCCAGAGAGACGATGATAGTTGCTTTCTTT. Translated, this gives CASSPRETMIVAFF.